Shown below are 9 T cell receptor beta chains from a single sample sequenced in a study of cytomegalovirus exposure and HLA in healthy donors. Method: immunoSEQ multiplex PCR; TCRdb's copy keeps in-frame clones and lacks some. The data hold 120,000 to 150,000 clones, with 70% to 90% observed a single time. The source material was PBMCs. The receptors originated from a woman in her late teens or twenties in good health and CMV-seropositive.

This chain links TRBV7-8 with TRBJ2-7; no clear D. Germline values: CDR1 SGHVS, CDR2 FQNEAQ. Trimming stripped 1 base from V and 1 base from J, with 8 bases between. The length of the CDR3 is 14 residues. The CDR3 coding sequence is TGTGCCAGCAGCTTAGACTGGTCTTCCTACGAGCAGTACTTC. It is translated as CASSLDWSSYEQYF.

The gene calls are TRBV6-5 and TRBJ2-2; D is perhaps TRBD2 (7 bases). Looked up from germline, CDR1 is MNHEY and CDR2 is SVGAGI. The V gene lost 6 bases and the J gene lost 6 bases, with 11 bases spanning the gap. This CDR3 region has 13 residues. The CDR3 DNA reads TGTGCCAGCAGGCGGGGGCTCCCCGGGGAGCTGTTTTTT. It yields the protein CASRRGLPGELFF.

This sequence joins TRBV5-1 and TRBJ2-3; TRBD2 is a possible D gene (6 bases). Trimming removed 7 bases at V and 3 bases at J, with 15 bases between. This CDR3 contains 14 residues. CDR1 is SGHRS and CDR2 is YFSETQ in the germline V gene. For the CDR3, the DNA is TGCGCCAGCTCTTCCCGTAGCGGTACAGATACGCAGTATTTT. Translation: CASSSRSGTDTQYF.

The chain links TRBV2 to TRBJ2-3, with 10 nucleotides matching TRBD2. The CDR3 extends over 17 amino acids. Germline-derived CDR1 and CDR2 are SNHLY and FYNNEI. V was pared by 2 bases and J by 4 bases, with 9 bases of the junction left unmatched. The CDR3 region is CASSEPNSGRRSDTQYF. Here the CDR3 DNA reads TGTGCCAGCAGTGAACCCAATAGCGGGAGGAGGTCAGATACGCAGTATTTT.

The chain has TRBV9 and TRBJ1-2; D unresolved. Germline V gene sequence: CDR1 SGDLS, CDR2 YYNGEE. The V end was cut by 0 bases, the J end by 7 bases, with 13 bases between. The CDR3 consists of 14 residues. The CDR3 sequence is CASSVASGAAGYTF. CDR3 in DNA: TGTGCCAGCAGCGTAGCTTCGGGTGCAGCTGGCTACACCTTC.

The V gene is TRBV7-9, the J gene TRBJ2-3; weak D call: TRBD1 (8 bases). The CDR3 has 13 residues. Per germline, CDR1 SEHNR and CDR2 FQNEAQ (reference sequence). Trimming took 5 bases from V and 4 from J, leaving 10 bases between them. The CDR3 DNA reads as TGTGCCAGCAGCACAGGGGGGGCAGATACGCAGTATTTT. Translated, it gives CASSTGGADTQYF.

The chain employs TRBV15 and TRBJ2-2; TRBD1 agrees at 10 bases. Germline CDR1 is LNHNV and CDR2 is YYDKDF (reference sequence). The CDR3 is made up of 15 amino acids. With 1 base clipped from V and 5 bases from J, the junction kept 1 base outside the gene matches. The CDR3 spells CATSRGQGATGELFF. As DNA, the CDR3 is TGTGCCACCAGCAGAGGACAGGGGGCAACCGGGGAGCTGTTTTTT.

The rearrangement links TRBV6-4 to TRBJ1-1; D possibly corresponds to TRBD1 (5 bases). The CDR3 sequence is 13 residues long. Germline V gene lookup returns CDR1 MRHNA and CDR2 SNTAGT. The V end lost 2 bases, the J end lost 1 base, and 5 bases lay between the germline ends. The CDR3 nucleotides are TGTGCCAGCAGTGACCAGGGGAACACTGAAGCTTTCTTT. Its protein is CASSDQGNTEAFF.

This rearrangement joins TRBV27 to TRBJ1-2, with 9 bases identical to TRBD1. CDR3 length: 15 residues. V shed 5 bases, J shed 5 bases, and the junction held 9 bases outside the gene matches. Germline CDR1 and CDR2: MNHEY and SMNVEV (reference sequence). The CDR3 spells CASSDPGQGLYGYTF. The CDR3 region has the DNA TGTGCCAGCAGTGATCCGGGACAGGGTTTGTATGGCTACACCTTC.